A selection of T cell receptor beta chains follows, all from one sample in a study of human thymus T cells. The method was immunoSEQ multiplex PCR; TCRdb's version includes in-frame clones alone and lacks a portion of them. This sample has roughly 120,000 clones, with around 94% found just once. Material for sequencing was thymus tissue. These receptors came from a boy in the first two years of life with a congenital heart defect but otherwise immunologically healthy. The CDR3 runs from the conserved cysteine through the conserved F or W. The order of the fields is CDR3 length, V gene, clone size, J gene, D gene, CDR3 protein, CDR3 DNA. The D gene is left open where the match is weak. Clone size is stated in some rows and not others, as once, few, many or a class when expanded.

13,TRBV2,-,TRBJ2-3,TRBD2,CASVAGGTDTQYF,TGTGCCAGCGTAGCGGGGGGCACAGATACGCAGTATTTT
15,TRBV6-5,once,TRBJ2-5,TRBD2,CASRRAPSGEETQYF,TGTGCCAGCAGGCGGGCGCCTAGCGGGGAAGAGACCCAGTACTTC
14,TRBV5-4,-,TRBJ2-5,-,CASSLRGDRETQYF,TGTGCCAGCAGCTTGAGGGGAGATAGGGAGACCCAGTACTTC
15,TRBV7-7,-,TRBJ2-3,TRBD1,CASSLGKGQGDTQYF,TGTGCCAGCAGCTTAGGAAAGGGACAGGGAGATACGCAGTATTTT
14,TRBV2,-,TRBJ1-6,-,CASIQTGEDSPLHF,TGTGCCAGCATTCAGACAGGAGAGGATTCACCCCTCCACTTT
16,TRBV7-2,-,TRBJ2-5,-,CASSLVPPPLHRTQYF,TGTGCCAGCAGCTTAGTCCCCCCTCCTCTACACCGGACCCAGTACTTC
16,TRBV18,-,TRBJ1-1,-,CASSRAGGARDTEAFF,TGTGCCAGCTCACGAGCCGGGGGGGCTAGGGACACTGAAGCTTTCTTT
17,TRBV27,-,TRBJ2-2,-,CASSPPRVEGHTGELFF,TGTGCCAGCAGTCCCCCCAGGGTCGAAGGTCACACCGGGGAGCTGTTTTTT
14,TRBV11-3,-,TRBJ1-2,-,CASSLNGHSYGYTF,TGTGCCAGCAGCTTAAATGGTCACAGCTATGGCTACACCTTC
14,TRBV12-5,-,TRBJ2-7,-,CASGLGRDHYEQYF,TGTGCTAGTGGTCTGGGAAGGGACCACTACGAGCAGTACTTC
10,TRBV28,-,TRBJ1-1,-,CASRGTQAFF,TGTGCCAGCAGGGGGACACAAGCTTTCTTT
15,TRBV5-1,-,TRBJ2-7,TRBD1,CASSPGTGAVNEQYF,TGCGCCAGCAGCCCAGGGACAGGGGCCGTCAACGAGCAGTACTTC
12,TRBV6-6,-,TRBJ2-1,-,CASSLGGYPQFF,TGTGCCAGCAGTTTAGGGGGTTACCCTCAGTTCTTC
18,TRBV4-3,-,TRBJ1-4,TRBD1,CASSQEPGTGETNEKLFF,TGCGCCAGCAGCCAAGAACCCGGGACAGGGGAAACTAATGAAAAACTGTTTTTT
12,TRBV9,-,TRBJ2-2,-,CASRTGTGELFF,TGTGCCAGCAGGACGGGCACCGGGGAGCTGTTTTTT
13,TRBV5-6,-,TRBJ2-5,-,CASSEDGEETQYF,TGTGCCAGCTCCGAGGACGGGGAAGAGACCCAGTACTTC
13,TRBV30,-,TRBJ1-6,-,CAWRRGGNSPLHF,TGTGCCTGGAGAAGGGGTGGGAATTCACCCCTCCACTTT
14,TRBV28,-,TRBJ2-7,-,CASSARPRSYEQYF,TGTGCCAGCAGTGCAAGACCTCGCTCCTACGAGCAGTACTTC
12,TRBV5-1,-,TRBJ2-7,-,CASSLGGYEQYF,TGCGCCAGCAGCTTGGGGGGATACGAGCAGTACTTC
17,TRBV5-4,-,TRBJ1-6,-,CASSREGEMSYNSPLHF,TGTGCCAGCAGCCGGGAGGGGGAAATGTCCTATAATTCACCCCTCCACTTT
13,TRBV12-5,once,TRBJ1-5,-,CASGFRGDQPQHF,TGTGCTAGTGGTTTTCGGGGGGATCAGCCCCAGCATTTT
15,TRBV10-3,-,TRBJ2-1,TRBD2,CAISETSGGYNEQFF,TGTGCCATCAGTGAGACTAGCGGGGGGTACAATGAGCAGTTCTTC
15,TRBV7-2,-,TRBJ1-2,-,CASSLGRTAPHGYTF,TGTGCCAGCAGCTTAGGCAGGACAGCCCCCCATGGCTACACCTTC
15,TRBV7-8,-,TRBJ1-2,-,CASSTGPGRPYGYTF,TGTGCCAGCAGCACTGGGCCGGGACGACCCTATGGCTACACCTTC
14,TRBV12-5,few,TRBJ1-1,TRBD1,CASGLGQGDTEAFF,TGTGCTAGTGGTTTGGGACAGGGGGACACTGAAGCTTTCTTT
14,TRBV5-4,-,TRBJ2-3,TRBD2,CASRRAGGPDTQYF,TGTGCCAGCAGGCGAGCGGGGGGCCCAGATACGCAGTATTTT
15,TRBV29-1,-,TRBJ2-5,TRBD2,CSGFGVAGGEETQYF,TGCAGCGGATTTGGCGTGGCGGGGGGGGAAGAGACCCAGTACTTC
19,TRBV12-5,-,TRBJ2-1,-,CASGLVPLRLVSSYNEQFF,TGTGCTAGTGGTTTGGTACCCCTACGACTAGTCAGCTCCTACAATGAGCAGTTCTTC
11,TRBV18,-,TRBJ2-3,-,CASSRADTQYF,TGTGCCAGCTCACGGGCAGATACGCAGTATTTT
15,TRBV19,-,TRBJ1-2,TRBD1,CASVFQDRAFYGYTF,TGTGCCAGTGTATTCCAGGACAGGGCTTTCTATGGCTACACCTTC
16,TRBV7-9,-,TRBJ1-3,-,CASSAQDRKGGNTIYF,TGTGCCAGCAGCGCCCAAGACAGGAAGGGTGGAAACACCATATATTTT
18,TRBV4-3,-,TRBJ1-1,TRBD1,CASSRRPDRGDLNTEAFF,TGCGCCAGCAGCCGAAGGCCCGACAGGGGGGACTTGAACACTGAAGCTTTCTTT
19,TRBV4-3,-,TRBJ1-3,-,CASSQAEDPDNNSGNTIYF,TGCGCCAGCAGCCAAGCGGAGGATCCGGACAACAACTCTGGAAACACCATATATTTT
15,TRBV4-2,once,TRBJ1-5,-,CASSQFGGGNQPQHF,TGTGCCAGCAGCCAATTTGGTGGGGGCAATCAGCCCCAGCATTTT